One and the same sample provided the 20 T cell receptor beta chains below, sequenced in a study of T cell changes during pregnancy in multiple sclerosis. Method: immunoSEQ multiplex PCR; TCRdb's copy keeps in-frame clones and lacks some. The profile shows over 70,000 clones, 80% to 95% of them singletons. The material sequenced was peripheral blood, taken in the first trimester of pregnancy. The receptors were sampled from a female donor in good health, enrolled as a control in a pregnancy study.

The rearrangement links TRBV30 to TRBJ2-6, with 12 nucleotides matching TRBD2. The junction had 15 bases not matched to a gene; V was cut back by 8 bases and J by 4 bases. This CDR3 has 18 amino acids. Germline lookup yields CDR1 GTSNPN and CDR2 SVGIG (reference sequence). The chain's CDR3 is CARTGLAGFKGGANVLTF. The CDR3 coding sequence is TGTGCCCGGACAGGACTAGCGGGATTCAAAGGGGGGGCCAACGTCCTGACTTTC.

A word on this clone: Mismatch with germline at one junction end may stem from a read error. The chain joins TRBV6-6 to TRBJ2-5; tentatively, D is TRBD1 (6 bases). The CDR3 is made up of 13 amino acids. CDR1 and CDR2 from the germline V gene are MNHNY and SVGAGI (reference sequence). The CDR3 loop is CASSQGTQGTQYF. For the CDR3, the DNA is TGTGCCAGCAGTCAGGGGACCCAAGGGACCCAGTACTTC.

Of note for this clone: At one end, the junction sequence differs from germline, possibly due to a read error. The genes are TRBV29-1 and TRBJ2-3; 11 bases are a match to TRBD1. CDR1 and CDR2 from the germline V gene are SQVTM and ANQGSEA. This CDR3 region has 14 residues. The CDR3 loop is CSVEAGTGGYTQYF. For the CDR3, the DNA is TGCAGCGTAGAAGCCGGGACAGGGGGATATACGCAGTATTTT.

This clone was seen just once. The chain couples TRBV6-6 to TRBJ1-1, with D possibly matching TRBD1 (5 bases). CDR1 and CDR2 (germline): MNHNY, SVGAGI (reference sequence). V shed 0 bases and J shed 5 bases, with 13 bases lying between them. The CDR3 contains 15 residues. In DNA form, the CDR3 reads TGTGCCAGCAGTTACTCGGCGGGGGTTCGGACTGAAGCTTTCTTT. It yields the protein CASSYSAGVRTEAFF.

The rearrangement joins TRBV29-1 to TRBJ1-4; TRBD1 aligns across 9 bases. The germline CDR1 and CDR2 sequences are SQVTM and ANQGSEA. The ends lost 7 bases at V and 11 bases at J; junction bases unmatched: 2. The CDR3 covers 10 residues. CDR3 in amino acids: CSAGTGKLFF. DNA of the CDR3: TGCAGCGCCGGGACAGGGAAACTGTTTTTT.

The V call is TRBV2, the J call TRBJ2-7; TRBD2 agrees at 9 bases. The V segment lost 7 bases and the J segment 4 bases; nucleotides outside the gene matches: 8. The CDR3 covers 14 residues. The germline V gene has CDR1 SNHLY and CDR2 FYNNEI. CDR3 DNA: TGTGCCAGCAAGTTAGCAGCGGGAGGTTACGAGCAGTACTTC. It codes for CASKLAAGGYEQYF.

The chain uses TRBV27 and TRBJ2-1, with 10 bases identical to TRBD1. The germline gives CDR1 MNHEY, CDR2 SMNVEV (reference sequence). The length of the CDR3 is 14 residues. Trimming took 10 bases from V and 9 from J; bases not matched to a gene: 12. CDR3 nucleotide sequence: TGTGCCACCAGGACAGGGGGGATTTTATTTGAGCAGTTCTTC. Encoded protein: CATRTGGILFEQFF.

The J gene is TRBJ2-1, the V gene TRBV4-1; 8 bases fit TRBD1. CDR3 length: 14 residues. Germline CDR1 and CDR2: MGHRA and YSYEKL. V trimming: 3 bases; J trimming: 5 bases; junction bases outside the gene matches: 3. CDR3 sequence (DNA): TGCGCCAGCAGCCAGGACAGGGCCCACAATGAGCAGTTCTTC. Translating gives CASSQDRAHNEQFF.

This sequence joins TRBV21-1 and TRBJ2-6; TRBD1 was called by the table and not checked on the DNA. TRBV21-1 counts as a pseudogene. The CDR3 spans 16 residues. CDR3 in amino acids: CASSKGQGSGANVLTF. For the CDR3, the DNA is TGTGCCAGCAGCAAGGGACAGGGTTCCGGGGCCAACGTCCTGACTTTC.

The V call is TRBV19, the J call TRBJ2-3; 8 nucleotides match TRBD2. The germline gives CDR1 LNHDA, CDR2 SQIVND (reference sequence). After removal of 4 bases from V and 0 bases from J, the junction contained 3 bases not matched to a gene. This CDR3 spans 15 amino acids. The CDR3 nucleotides read TGTGCCAGTAGTAAGGGACTAGGAAGCACAGATACGCAGTATTTT. Translating gives CASSKGLGSTDTQYF.

The genes are TRBV6-1 and TRBJ1-4; 9 bases map to TRBD1. The CDR3 is 14 residues long. With 3 bases clipped from V and 7 bases from J, the junction kept 3 bases outside the gene matches. Germline V gene sequence: CDR1 MNHNS, CDR2 SASEGT. The chain's CDR3 is CASSEGTGFEKLFF. CDR3 DNA sequence: TGTGCCAGCAGTGAGGGGACAGGGTTTGAAAAACTGTTTTTT.

The V gene is TRBV5-1, the J gene TRBJ2-1; 11 bases align to TRBD2. CDR1 is SGHRS, CDR2 YFSETQ, per germline. The CDR3 is 18 amino acids. Unmatched junction bases numbered 9, after V lost 4 bases and J lost 0 bases. The CDR3 region has the DNA TGCGCCAGCAGCCAATTCTCTACTAGCGGGAGCTCCTACAATGAGCAGTTCTTC. Its translation: CASSQFSTSGSSYNEQFF.

This chain connects TRBV20-1 to TRBJ2-7; 8 nucleotides match TRBD2. Germline V CDR1 and CDR2: DFQATT, SNEGSKA (reference sequence). The CDR3 has 11 amino acids. V trimming: 7 bases; J trimming: 5 bases; junction bases outside the gene matches: 4. The chain's CDR3 is CSEKRENEQYF. The DNA of the CDR3 is TGCAGTGAAAAGCGGGAGAACGAGCAGTACTTC.

The chain recombines TRBV18 with TRBJ1-1, with 9 nucleotides matching TRBD1. CDR1 is KGHSH and CDR2 is LQKENI in the germline V gene. This CDR3 is 14 amino acids long. The J segment lost 4 bases and the V segment lost 2 bases, leaving 2 bases of the junction unmatched. The CDR3 sequence: CASSPGQGITEAFF. The CDR3 bases are TGTGCCAGCTCACCAGGACAGGGGATCACTGAAGCTTTCTTT.

The rearrangement links TRBV10-1 to TRBJ1-2; weak D call: TRBD1 (6 bases). This CDR3 comprises 16 residues. The germline V gene encodes CDR1 WNHNN and CDR2 SYGVQD (reference sequence). Trimming took 3 bases from V and 7 from J, leaving 21 bases between them. CDR3 sequence (DNA): TGCGCCAGCAGTGATTTGGGCAACGTCACAGGGTTTGGCTACACCTTC. Amino acids: CASSDLGNVTGFGYTF.

The V and J genes are TRBV7-9 and TRBJ1-5, with D perhaps matching TRBD1 (5 bases). Germline V CDR1 and CDR2: SEHNR, FQNEAQ (reference sequence). The CDR3 covers 14 residues. Deletions cut 5 bases from V and 5 bases from J, with 13 bases between. CDR3 sequence reads: CASSTDTYDQPQHF. The CDR3 bases are TGTGCCAGCAGCACGGACACTTATGATCAGCCCCAGCATTTT. Supplemented by reference TRBV7-9 and TRBJ1-5, the full variable domain reads DTGVSQNPRHKITKRGQNVTFRCDPISEHNRLYWYRQTLGQGPEFLTYFQNEAQLEKSRLLSDRFSAERPKGSFSTLEIQRTEQGDSAMYLCASSTDTYDQPQHFGDGTRLSIL.

The chain carries TRBV10-3 and TRBJ1-1; weak D call: TRBD1 (6 bases). V lost 3 bases and J lost 8, with 7 bases in between. This CDR3 contains 11 residues. The germline CDR1 and CDR2 sequences are ENHRY and SYGVKD. The CDR3 sequence: CAISEGTEAFF. The DNA of the CDR3 is TGTGCCATCAGTGAAGGGACAGAAGCTTTCTTT.

The V gene is TRBV30, the J gene TRBJ1-2, with 7 nucleotides matching TRBD1. Unmatched junction bases numbered 9, after V lost 1 base and J lost 1 base. Germline V gene lookup returns CDR1 GTSNPN and CDR2 SVGIG (reference sequence). The length of the CDR3 is 16 residues. DNA of the CDR3: TGTGCCTGGAGTGGCCCTAAGACAGGGTTTAACTATGGCTACACCTTC. Translated: CAWSGPKTGFNYGYTF.

The rearrangement joins TRBV2 to TRBJ1-5; D gene uncertain. The germline V gene has CDR1 SNHLY and CDR2 FYNNEI. This CDR3 contains 14 residues. The V end was cut by 4 bases, the J end by 5 bases, with 12 bases between. The CDR3 DNA reads TGTGCCAGCAGTGGTGGTTATCGGGATCAGCCCCAGCATTTT. Protein sequence: CASSGGYRDQPQHF.

The rearrangement links TRBV2 to TRBJ2-7, with 7 positions matching TRBD1. With V trimmed by 0 bases and J by 1 base, 6 bases remained unmatched. The CDR3 totals 16 residues. From germline, CDR1 is SNHLY and CDR2 FYNNEI. CDR3 coding DNA: TGTGCCAGCAGTGAAGCGCTTACAGGGGAGTCCTACGAGCAGTACTTC. It specifies CASSEALTGESYEQYF. Drawing the rest from reference TRBV2 and TRBJ2-7, the complete variable domain is EPEVTQTPSHQVTQMGQEVILRCVPISNHLYFYWYRQILGQKVEFLVSFYNNEISEKSEIFDDQFSVERPDGSNFTLKIRSTKLEDSAMYFCASSEALTGESYEQYFGPGTRLTVT.